The rows below give T cell receptor beta chains drawn from one sample of a study of shared clonotypes between healthy human individuals. Data came from immunoSEQ multiplex PCR; TCRdb stores just in-frame clones and leaves some out. Among 450,000 to 600,000 clones, approximately 79% were seen once, and the ten largest hold under 15%. Material for sequencing was PBMCs. The source is a woman aged 40 to 50 in good health. Some clones in this sample may be carry-over from other donors' samples. Each CDR3 is given with its conserved first and last residue. Fields, in order: J gene, clone size, D gene, V gene, CDR3 length, CDR3 protein, CDR3 DNA. A D gene is named only where the DNA matches it firmly. The size entry is marked missing in some rows and otherwise reads once, few, many or a size class.

TRBJ2-7 | NA | TRBD1 | TRBV6-1 | 14 | CASSVLTGGNEQYF | TGTGCCAGCAGTGTCCTGACAGGGGGCAACGAGCAGTACTTC
TRBJ1-2 | NA | TRBD1 | TRBV4-1 | 16 | CASSQERQGDVYGYTF | TGCGCCAGCAGCCAAGAGCGACAGGGGGATGTCTATGGCTACACCTTC
TRBJ2-1 | few | TRBD2 | TRBV6-4 | 15 | CASSTTSGRAAEQFF | TGTGCCAGCAGTACGACTAGCGGGAGGGCCGCCGAGCAGTTCTTC
TRBJ2-5 | NA | TRBD1 | TRBV9 | 16 | CASSPGTGGYQETQYF | TGTGCCAGCAGCCCAGGGACAGGGGGGTACCAAGAGACCCAGTACTTC
TRBJ2-7 | few | TRBD1 | TRBV28 | 16 | CASSARPGQLKNEQYF | TGTGCCAGCAGCGCGAGACCGGGACAGCTAAAGAACGAGCAGTACTTC
TRBJ2-5 | once | NA | TRBV27 | 14 | CASSGGRFRETQYF | TGTGCCAGCAGCGGGGGGCGCTTTCGAGAGACCCAGTACTTC
TRBJ2-3 | NA | TRBD1 | TRBV6-5 | 13 | CASSQNRGDTQYF | TGTGCCAGCAGCCAGAACAGGGGAGATACGCAGTATTTT
TRBJ1-2 | NA | TRBD1 | TRBV6-4 | 15 | CASRDGQAWGYGYTF | TGTGCCAGCAGGGACGGACAGGCCTGGGGCTATGGCTACACCTTC
TRBJ1-5 | once | NA | TRBV19 | 21 | CASSRFGINGGATQYNQPQHF | TGTGCCAGTAGTCGGTTTGGTATCAACGGGGGAGCCACACAATACAATCAGCCCCAGCATTTT
TRBJ2-7 | NA | NA | TRBV30 | 12 | CAWQASPYEQYF | TGTGCCTGGCAGGCTAGCCCTTACGAGCAGTACTTC
TRBJ2-6 | NA | TRBD1 | TRBV7-9 | 19 | CASSSRPGQGAAGANVLTF | TGTGCCAGCAGTTCACGCCCCGGACAGGGGGCGGCTGGGGCCAACGTCCTGACTTTC
TRBJ2-1 | once | TRBD2 | TRBV28 | 14 | CASSLPAGGYEQFF | TGTGCCAGCAGTTTGCCAGCGGGAGGGTATGAGCAGTTCTTC
TRBJ2-5 | once | NA | TRBV5-1 | 13 | CASSFIVQETQYF | TGCGCCAGCAGCTTTATTGTGCAAGAGACCCAGTACTTC
TRBJ2-5 | NA | TRBD2 | TRBV5-1 | 15 | CASSLGGGSKETQYF | TGCGCCAGCAGCTTGGGTGGCGGGAGTAAAGAGACCCAGTACTTC
TRBJ1-1 | NA | NA | TRBV27 | 15 | CASSLSGQGGTEAFF | TGTGCCAGCAGTTTATCGGGTCAGGGTGGGACTGAAGCTTTCTTT
TRBJ2-3 | NA | NA | TRBV12-5 | 14 | CASGLNRLTDTQYF | TGTGCTAGTGGTTTGAACCGACTAACAGATACGCAGTATTTT
TRBJ2-5 | NA | NA | TRBV9 | 15 | CASSVGWGREETQYF | TGTGCCAGCAGCGTGGGTTGGGGGCGCGAAGAGACCCAGTACTTC
TRBJ2-2 | many | TRBD2 | TRBV10-3 | 15 | CATGTSGRETGELFF | TGTGCCACGGGGACTAGCGGGAGGGAGACCGGGGAGCTGTTTTTT
TRBJ2-1 | NA | TRBD2 | TRBV4-2 | 17 | CASSQGPPSGRDGEQFF | TGTGCCAGCAGCCAAGGCCCTCCTAGCGGGAGGGATGGTGAGCAGTTCTTC
TRBJ1-2 | NA | NA | TRBV7-8 | 13 | CASSLGITRDYTF | TGTGCCAGCAGCTTGGGGATTACCAGAGACTACACCTTC
TRBJ2-5 | NA | TRBD1 | TRBV5-6 | 14 | CASSQRDREEAQYF | TGTGCCAGCAGCCAGAGGGACAGGGAAGAGGCCCAGTACTTC
TRBJ2-5 | NA | TRBD1 | TRBV2 | 14 | CASSYTGGEETQYF | TGTGCCAGCAGCTATACAGGGGGCGAGGAGACCCAGTACTTC
TRBJ1-5 | NA | NA | TRBV19 | 15 | CASSILGEGSQPQHF | TGTGCCAGTAGTATATTGGGAGAAGGTAGTCAGCCCCAGCATTTT
TRBJ2-7 | NA | TRBD1 | TRBV4-3 | 15 | CASSQPGQGRAEQYF | TGCGCCAGCAGCCAACCGGGACAGGGGCGCGCCGAGCAGTACTTC
TRBJ2-3 | NA | NA | TRBV18 | 13 | CASSPLTADTQYF | TGTGCCAGCTCACCACTGACCGCAGATACGCAGTATTTT
TRBJ2-3 | NA | NA | TRBV28 | 14 | CASSLFEGGNTQYF | TGTGCCAGCAGTTTATTCGAGGGGGGAAATACGCAGTATTTT
TRBJ2-5 | few | TRBD1 | TRBV9 | 18 | CASSPHAGTGTVGETQYF | TGTGCCAGCAGCCCTCACGCCGGGACAGGCACGGTCGGGGAGACCCAGTACTTC
TRBJ2-1 | NA | TRBD2 | TRBV9 | 16 | CASSVDGSGSGNEQFF | TGTGCCAGCAGCGTAGATGGTAGCGGGAGTGGTAATGAGCAGTTCTTC
TRBJ1-1 | NA | NA | TRBV5-4 | 16 | CASSLSGTLGDTEAFF | TGTGCCAGCAGCTTATCCGGGACACTAGGCGACACTGAAGCTTTCTTT
TRBJ2-7 | NA | TRBD1 | TRBV29-1 | 13 | CSVETGGTYEQYF | TGCAGCGTTGAAACAGGGGGGACCTACGAGCAGTACTTC
TRBJ2-2 | NA | TRBD1 | TRBV10-3 | 15 | CAIREGQGDTGELFF | TGTGCCATCAGGGAGGGACAGGGGGACACCGGGGAGCTGTTTTTT
TRBJ1-1 | NA | NA | TRBV6-5 | 16 | CASSYSGRPMNTEAFF | TGTGCCAGCAGTTACTCGGGCAGGCCGATGAACACTGAAGCTTTCTTT
TRBJ2-2 | few | NA | TRBV4-1 | 14 | CASSQPGHPGELFF | TGCGCCAGCAGCCAACCTGGACACCCCGGGGAGCTGTTTTTT
TRBJ2-7 | NA | TRBD1 | TRBV29-1 | 13 | CSVGGQGVYEQYF | TGCAGCGTGGGGGGACAGGGCGTATACGAGCAGTACTTC
TRBJ2-1 | NA | TRBD2 | TRBV7-2 | 17 | CASSPIGTSGRLNEQFF | TGTGCCAGCAGTCCAATCGGGACTAGCGGGAGGTTGAATGAGCAGTTCTTC
TRBJ1-1 | few | NA | TRBV4-3 | 14 | CASSQDWQNTEAFF | TGCGCCAGCAGCCAAGATTGGCAGAACACTGAAGCTTTCTTT
TRBJ2-1 | NA | NA | TRBV13 | 12 | CASRMGVNEQFF | TGTGCCAGCAGGATGGGAGTGAATGAGCAGTTCTTC
TRBJ2-7 | NA | TRBD1 | TRBV5-4 | 13 | CASSVRDRGDPYF | TGTGCCAGCAGTGTCCGGGACAGGGGCGACCCGTACTTC
TRBJ1-5 | once | NA | TRBV30 | 13 | CAWRGGRDQPQHF | TGTGCCTGGAGAGGGGGGCGCGATCAGCCCCAGCATTTT
TRBJ2-1 | NA | TRBD2 | TRBV5-1 | 17 | CASSIGTSGSGYNEQFF | TGCGCCAGCAGCATCGGGACTAGCGGGAGCGGCTACAATGAGCAGTTCTTC
TRBJ2-7 | NA | NA | TRBV5-1 | 16 | CASSLEPSTSSYEQYF | TGCGCCAGCAGCTTGGAACCTTCGACAAGCTCCTACGAGCAGTACTTC
TRBJ2-7 | NA | NA | TRBV6-6 | 13 | CASSYSIGYEQYF | TGTGCCAGCAGTTACTCGATAGGTTACGAGCAGTACTTC
TRBJ2-2 | NA | NA | TRBV15 | 17 | CATSRPIMALASGELFF | TGTGCCACCAGCAGACCTATAATGGCGCTAGCGTCCGGGGAGCTGTTTTTT
TRBJ2-7 | NA | TRBD1 | TRBV9 | 16 | CASSGLAGGASYEQYF | TGTGCCAGCAGCGGGTTAGCAGGGGGCGCTTCCTACGAGCAGTACTTC
TRBJ1-6 | NA | NA | TRBV5-1 | 16 | CASSLEGSSYNSPLHF | TGCGCCAGCAGCTTGGAGGGGAGCTCCTATAATTCACCCCTCCACTTT